This TCR beta chain was sequenced in a study of CD8 T cells in Susac syndrome (dated by TCRdb to between 2017 and 2020). Context from the whole study: Whether CD8+ T cell activation and differentiation in Susac syndrome was antigen driven was tested using repertoire sequencing. The study at large found these results: The TCR sequencing and HLA analysis was acknowledged to have included a relatively small number of individuals.

A remark on this clonotype: This clone's antigen is unknown. Per-nucleotide qualities are absent, and no much larger clonotype sits a single base away.

CDR1 and CDR2 (SGHRS, YFSETQ) derive from the germline V gene. V sheds 1 base and J sheds 2 bases, leaving 14 bases between their ends. Inclusive of the bounding cysteine and phenylalanine, the CDR3 is 16 residues long. The CDR3 DNA has 48 bases and is translated from base 1. RNA was extracted using the RNeasy kit, and roughly 0.5 to 1 microgram was reverse transcribed with random hexamers. The immunoSEQ multiplex PCR assay, which covers 54 Vbeta and 13 Jbeta segments, was used to amplify TCR beta CDR3 regions. PCR amplification bias was corrected using a synthetic template baseline for primer optimization and computational correction. In the paper's pipeline: Reads were annotated to V, D and J genes according to IMGT and were analyzed with immunoSEQ Analyzer, with only productive sequences retained. Clonality was computed as one minus Shannon entropy normalized by log2 of the number of productive unique sequences. For each patient and control, public and private clones were evaluated among the 100 most prevalent clones. Clones were defined as Susac-specific if absent from the healthy and MS cohorts, from 1052 published viral clones and from other ImmuneACCESS disease sequences. TCRdb passed the public sequencing reads through fastp at Q25 and MiXCR, retaining productive beta sequences. When rows share a CDR3 protein, they turn into one entry using the most common DNA and genes. These V and J calls derive from TCRdb rather than the authors' analysis. The table for this sample lists about 140,000 distinct CDR3 sequences; roughly 95% of them were counted only once. 0.075% to 0.09% of the sample is in the top ten clones.

High-throughput TCR beta sequencing profiled peripheral blood CD8+ and CD4+ T cells from healthy donors, Susac syndrome patients and multiple sclerosis patients. The healthy donors served as controls matched for age and sex. CD8+ TEMRA cells were enriched by FACS, while bulk CD8+ and CD4+ T cells were purified by magnetic negative isolation. Blood was drawn into EDTA tubes, processed within 24 hours, and PBMCs were isolated by density gradient centrifugation. PBMCs intended for TCR sequencing were cryopreserved in liquid nitrogen and thawed later in a water bath at 37 degrees C. The sorted or isolated CD4+, CD8+ and CD8+ TEMRA cells reached a purity of at least 90%.

The TCR was taken from a human donor in good health. Sample: CD4+ T cells from PBMCs. The receptor chain draws on TRBV5-1 and TRBJ2-3, with the D gene not clear enough to name. The CDR3 sequence is CASSLSSPSDTDTQYF. The nucleotide sequence is given as TGCGCCAGCAGCTTGTCGTCGCCGTCAGACACAGATACGCAGTATTTT.